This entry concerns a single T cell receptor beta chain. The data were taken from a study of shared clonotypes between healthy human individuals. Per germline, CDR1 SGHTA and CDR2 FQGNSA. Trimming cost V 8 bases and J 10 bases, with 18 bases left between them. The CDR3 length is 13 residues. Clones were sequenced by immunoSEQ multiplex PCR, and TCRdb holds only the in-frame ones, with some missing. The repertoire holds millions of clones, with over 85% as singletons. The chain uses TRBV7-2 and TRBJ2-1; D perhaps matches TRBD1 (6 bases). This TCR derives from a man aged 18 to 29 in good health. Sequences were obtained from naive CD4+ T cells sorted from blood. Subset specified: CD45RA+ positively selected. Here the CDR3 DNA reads TGTGCCAGCGGGGGCCGAACAGGGACCGAGCAGTTCTTC. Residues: CASGGRTGTEQFF.